This T cell receptor beta chain was identified in a study of blood T cells in healthy people across ages. Primers used in a second PCR of about 6 to 11 cycles were a sample-barcoded 5' primer and a J-beta primer mix. Each CDR3 protein gets one entry after TCRdb re-called the 5' RACE reads with MiXCR. The table includes approximately 580,000 distinct CDR3 sequences, around 24% detected once. These data were likewise used in another study, on T cells of mothers and their children.

The source of this sequence is a boy younger than 18 in good health. Sequencing was done on a sample of blood.

The CDR3 spells CSARDAQGANEKLFF. CDR3 DNA sequence: TGCAGTGCTAGAGATGCACAGGGTGCTAATGAAAAACTGTTTTTT. The rearrangement links TRBV20-1 to TRBJ1-4, with D tentatively TRBD1 (6 bases). This CDR3 contains 15 residues. Trimming took off 0 bases at V and 3 bases at J, with 11 bases between the two ends. Per the germline V gene, CDR1 is DFQATT and CDR2 is SNEGSKA (reference sequence).